The rows below give T cell receptor beta chains drawn from one sample of a study of glioma-infiltrating T cells after dendritic cell vaccination. This table comes from immunoSEQ multiplex PCR, and its TCRdb copy is limited to in-frame clones, with some not included. The table has just over 95,000 clones, 79% seen once. The sequenced sample was blood, obtained before dendritic cell vaccination. Receptor source: a human donor with glioblastoma. The CDR3 runs from the conserved cysteine through the conserved F or W. The order of the fields is clone size, D gene, J gene, V gene, CDR3 DNA, CDR3 protein. The D gene is left open where the match is weak. For some rows the clone size is stated as once, few or many, or as a class when expanded; others skip it.

size: .; D: .; J: TRBJ1-1; V: TRBV5-1; DNA: TGCGCCAGCAACCGGGTAGGGAACACTGAAGCTTTCTTT; CDR3: CASNRVGNTEAFF
size: .; D: TRBD1; J: TRBJ2-3; V: TRBV5-1; DNA: TGCGCCAGCAGCTTCGGACAGGCCACAGATACGCAGTATTTT; CDR3: CASSFGQATDTQYF
size: .; D: TRBD1; J: TRBJ2-1; V: TRBV11-1; DNA: TGTGCCAGCAGCCGCGGACAGGGACGGGTAGACAATGAGCAGTTCTTC; CDR3: CASSRGQGRVDNEQFF
size: .; D: .; J: TRBJ1-4; V: TRBV5-1; DNA: TGCGCCAGCAGCTTGGGAAGAGGCGGGGTTGGCGAAAAACTGTTTTTT; CDR3: CASSLGRGGVGEKLFF
size: .; D: .; J: TRBJ1-2; V: TRBV10-2; DNA: TGCGCCAGCAGTGAAGCAGGCGCAGGGGGCTACACCTTC; CDR3: CASSEAGAGGYTF
size: .; D: .; J: TRBJ2-3; V: TRBV5-1; DNA: TGCGCCAGCAGAGGGGACAACTCAGATACGCAGTATTTT; CDR3: CASRGDNSDTQYF
size: .; D: TRBD1; J: TRBJ1-6; V: TRBV9; DNA: TGTGCCAGCAGCGTAGTAGACAGGGGTAATTCACCCCTCCACTTT; CDR3: CASSVVDRGNSPLHF
size: .; D: TRBD2; J: TRBJ2-1; V: TRBV27; DNA: TGTGCCAGCAGGGAACCGACTAGCGGGAGTTCTCGGAATGAGCAGTTCTTC; CDR3: CASREPTSGSSRNEQFF
size: .; D: .; J: TRBJ1-5; V: TRBV19; DNA: TGTGCCAGTAGTCCCGGGGTCAATCAGCCCCAGCATTTT; CDR3: CASSPGVNQPQHF
size: once; D: .; J: TRBJ2-5; V: TRBV5-1; DNA: TGCGCCAGCAGCGATGGCCTGGGGTGGGAGAGCCAAGAGACCCAGTACTTC; CDR3: CASSDGLGWESQETQYF
size: few; D: TRBD2; J: TRBJ2-5; V: TRBV5-1; DNA: TGCGCCAGCAGCTTGGAACTAGCGGGGGAAGAGACCCAGTACTTC; CDR3: CASSLELAGEETQYF
size: .; D: .; J: TRBJ1-1; V: TRBV11-2; DNA: TGTGCCAGCAGCTTAGGGGGCTGGGGTTTTTCTGAAGCTTTCTTT; CDR3: CASSLGGWGFSEAFF
size: .; D: TRBD2; J: TRBJ2-1; V: TRBV5-1; DNA: TGCGCCAGCAGCTTGACTAGCGGGGATTACTCCTACAATGAGCAGTTCTTC; CDR3: CASSLTSGDYSYNEQFF
size: .; D: .; J: TRBJ2-5; V: TRBV30; DNA: TGTGCCTGGAGTGTACGGACTACCCAAGAGACCCAGTACTTC; CDR3: CAWSVRTTQETQYF
size: once; D: .; J: TRBJ2-7; V: TRBV7-9; DNA: TGTGCCAGCAGCTTCGTGGGCCCGACCTACGAGCAGTACTTC; CDR3: CASSFVGPTYEQYF
size: .; D: TRBD2; J: TRBJ2-7; V: TRBV7-9; DNA: TGTGCCAGCAGCTTCGGGACTAGCGGAAACTACGAGCAGTACTTC; CDR3: CASSFGTSGNYEQYF
size: .; D: TRBD1; J: TRBJ1-2; V: TRBV28; DNA: TGTGCCAGCAGCCCGGGACAGGGGATCTATGGCTACACCTTC; CDR3: CASSPGQGIYGYTF
size: .; D: .; J: TRBJ1-4; V: TRBV7-2; DNA: TGTGCCAGCAGCTCGGGACATACGAATGAAAAACTGTTTTTT; CDR3: CASSSGHTNEKLFF
size: .; D: .; J: TRBJ2-7; V: TRBV19; DNA: TGTGCCAGTAGTATAGGAACAGCCGTCGAGCAGTACTTC; CDR3: CASSIGTAVEQYF
size: .; D: TRBD2; J: TRBJ2-7; V: TRBV7-2; DNA: TGTGCCAGCAGTTACGGGGCTAGCGGGGCATACGAGCAGTACTTC; CDR3: CASSYGASGAYEQYF
size: .; D: .; J: TRBJ2-7; V: TRBV18; DNA: TGTGCCAGCTCACCACCGTGGGCAGGGACCTACGAGCAGTACTTC; CDR3: CASSPPWAGTYEQYF
size: once; D: .; J: TRBJ1-2; V: TRBV9; DNA: TGTGCCAGCAGCGTAGGCCATATGGGGGCGGTTGATGGCTACACCTTC; CDR3: CASSVGHMGAVDGYTF
size: .; D: .; J: TRBJ2-7; V: TRBV27; DNA: TGTGCCAGTAGCTATACGGGAGTAAGTTACGAGCAGTACTTC; CDR3: CASSYTGVSYEQYF
size: .; D: TRBD1; J: TRBJ1-2; V: TRBV9; DNA: TGTGCCAGCAGCGTATCGGGGACAGGGAATGGCTACACCTTC; CDR3: CASSVSGTGNGYTF
size: .; D: TRBD1; J: TRBJ2-7; V: TRBV5-4; DNA: TGTGCCAGCAGCCCGCCGGGACAGGGGGCCTACGAGCAGTACTTC; CDR3: CASSPPGQGAYEQYF
size: .; D: TRBD2; J: TRBJ2-1; V: TRBV5-1; DNA: TGCGCCAGCAGCTTTGCAGCGGGAGGAGGTCGGGAGCAGTTCTTC; CDR3: CASSFAAGGGREQFF